Listed below are T cell receptor beta chains from one sample, sequenced in a study of T-cell memory formation after mild COVID-19. TCRdb processed the 5' RACE reads anew with MiXCR; each CDR3 protein has one entry. This sample has 540,000 or so distinct CDR3 sequences, with 20% found just once. Sequenced: PBMCs or a T cell subset sorted from them (not recorded which). The receptors originated from an adult woman who had mild COVID-19 (a few samples of this study predate the infection). Cell type and time point are not known. Each CDR3 is given with its conserved first and last residue. D genes are given only for firm matches. Not all rows give a size; the values are once, few, many and, for expanded clones, a class.

d_call: TRBD1
j_call: TRBJ1-5
clone_size: few
v_call: TRBV7-9
cdr3_nt: TGTGCCAGCAGCTCAAGGACAGGGAATCAGCCCCAGCATTTT
cdr3_aa: CASSSRTGNQPQHF

d_call: .
j_call: TRBJ2-5
clone_size: few
v_call: TRBV12-3/TRBV12-4
cdr3_nt: TGTGCCAGCAGTTTAGACAGGGGGGGGCAAGAGACCCAGTACTTC
cdr3_aa: CASSLDRGGQETQYF

d_call: .
j_call: TRBJ2-2
clone_size: .
v_call: TRBV12-3/TRBV12-4
cdr3_nt: TGTGCCAGCAGTCTCGGGTGGGATACGGGCACCGGGGAGCTGTTTTTT
cdr3_aa: CASSLGWDTGTGELFF

d_call: .
j_call: TRBJ2-1
clone_size: few
v_call: TRBV13
cdr3_nt: TGTGCCAGCAGCTCCCGTGTAATCATCGGCCCGTCCTCAGAGCAGTTCTTC
cdr3_aa: CASSSRVIIGPSSEQFF

d_call: .
j_call: TRBJ1-2
clone_size: .
v_call: TRBV12-3/TRBV12-4
cdr3_nt: TGTGCCAGCAGTTTAGGGCTTCAGGGCTATGGCTACACCTTC
cdr3_aa: CASSLGLQGYGYTF

d_call: .
j_call: TRBJ2-2
clone_size: few
v_call: TRBV6-5
cdr3_nt: TGTGCCAGCAGCATCGGGACGTCGGACACCGGGGAGCTGTTTTTT
cdr3_aa: CASSIGTSDTGELFF

d_call: .
j_call: TRBJ1-2
clone_size: .
v_call: TRBV29-1
cdr3_nt: TGCAGCGCATCGACATCCACTATCTGGGGCTACACCTTC
cdr3_aa: CSASTSTIWGYTF

d_call: .
j_call: TRBJ1-2
clone_size: few
v_call: TRBV5-1
cdr3_nt: TGCGCCAGCAGCTTTGGGACACCAACCTATGGCTACACCTTC
cdr3_aa: CASSFGTPTYGYTF

d_call: .
j_call: TRBJ2-2
clone_size: .
v_call: TRBV7-8
cdr3_nt: TGTGCCAGCAGCCAAACACTTCGGGGACCCGGGGAGCTGTTTTTT
cdr3_aa: CASSQTLRGPGELFF

d_call: .
j_call: TRBJ2-7
clone_size: .
v_call: TRBV7-9
cdr3_nt: TGTGCCAGCAGCTCCCTATCGGGGGTAGTGCAGTACTTC
cdr3_aa: CASSSLSGVVQYF

d_call: TRBD2
j_call: TRBJ2-2
clone_size: .
v_call: TRBV29-1
cdr3_nt: TGCAGCGTTGTCGGGACTAGCGGGAGGGGGAACACCGGGGAGCTGTTTTTT
cdr3_aa: CSVVGTSGRGNTGELFF

d_call: .
j_call: TRBJ2-4
clone_size: few
v_call: TRBV20-1
cdr3_nt: TGCAGTGCTAGAGATCGCCGGTTAGCCAAAAACATTCAGTACTTC
cdr3_aa: CSARDRRLAKNIQYF

d_call: TRBD2
j_call: TRBJ2-7
clone_size: .
v_call: TRBV18
cdr3_nt: TGTGCCAGCTCACGACTATTCCGGACTAGCGCACCCTACGAGCAGTACTTC
cdr3_aa: CASSRLFRTSAPYEQYF

d_call: .
j_call: TRBJ1-1
clone_size: .
v_call: TRBV6-2/TRBV6-3
cdr3_nt: TGTGCCAGCAGTTACTCGAAGTCGAGACTACAGGGACTGAACACTGAAGCTTTCTTT
cdr3_aa: CASSYSKSRLQGLNTEAFF

d_call: TRBD1
j_call: TRBJ2-1
clone_size: .
v_call: TRBV12-3/TRBV12-4
cdr3_nt: TGTGCCAGCAGTCCCGACAGGGCCACCTACAATGAGCAGTTCTTC
cdr3_aa: CASSPDRATYNEQFF

d_call: TRBD1
j_call: TRBJ2-7
clone_size: few
v_call: TRBV7-9
cdr3_nt: TGTGCCAGCAGAGGACCGGGACAGAGTGTCTCCTACGAGCAGTACTTC
cdr3_aa: CASRGPGQSVSYEQYF

d_call: TRBD1
j_call: TRBJ2-5
clone_size: .
v_call: TRBV7-3
cdr3_nt: TGTGCCAGCAGTAACCCGGACAGGGGATACCAAGAGACCCAGTACTTC
cdr3_aa: CASSNPDRGYQETQYF

d_call: .
j_call: TRBJ1-1
clone_size: few
v_call: TRBV5-1
cdr3_nt: TGCGCCAGCAGCTTAGACAAGCCCGCTTATGAAGCTTTCTTT
cdr3_aa: CASSLDKPAYEAFF

d_call: .
j_call: TRBJ2-1
clone_size: few
v_call: TRBV7-2
cdr3_nt: TGTGCCAGCAGCTACACGACGGGAGAATACAGTGAGCAGTTCTTC
cdr3_aa: CASSYTTGEYSEQFF

d_call: TRBD1
j_call: TRBJ1-5
clone_size: few
v_call: TRBV7-2
cdr3_nt: TGTGCCAGCAGCTTCCGACAGGGAGAGGGACAGCCCCAGCATTTT
cdr3_aa: CASSFRQGEGQPQHF

d_call: .
j_call: TRBJ1-2
clone_size: .
v_call: TRBV29-1
cdr3_nt: TGCAGCGTTGAAGATCTGGGGGGCGACTATGGCTACACCTTC
cdr3_aa: CSVEDLGGDYGYTF

d_call: TRBD1
j_call: TRBJ1-6
clone_size: many
v_call: TRBV7-8
cdr3_nt: TGTGCCAGCAGCCCACTATCGGGAGGGGGCAATTCACCCCTCCACTTT
cdr3_aa: CASSPLSGGGNSPLHF

d_call: .
j_call: TRBJ2-4
clone_size: .
v_call: TRBV5-1
cdr3_nt: TGCGCCAGCAGCTCTGAAGGAAACGGGGCCAAAAACATTCAGTACTTC
cdr3_aa: CASSSEGNGAKNIQYF

d_call: .
j_call: TRBJ1-2
clone_size: few
v_call: TRBV11-3
cdr3_nt: TGTGCCAGCAGCTTAGATTTGGGCAGAGCTAACTATGGCTACACCTTC
cdr3_aa: CASSLDLGRANYGYTF

d_call: .
j_call: TRBJ2-5
clone_size: many
v_call: TRBV20-1
cdr3_nt: TGCAGTGCCAGAGGCGCTATCTTCCACGGGGAGACCCAGTACTTC
cdr3_aa: CSARGAIFHGETQYF

d_call: TRBD1
j_call: TRBJ1-4
clone_size: few
v_call: TRBV15
cdr3_nt: TGTGCCACCAGCGTACTGACAGGGGGCAATAATGAAAAACTGTTTTTT
cdr3_aa: CATSVLTGGNNEKLFF

d_call: .
j_call: TRBJ2-5
clone_size: few
v_call: TRBV6-5
cdr3_nt: TGTGCCAGCAGTTTCGGACGCAATCGGAAAGAGACCCAGTACTTC
cdr3_aa: CASSFGRNRKETQYF

d_call: TRBD2
j_call: TRBJ2-1
clone_size: .
v_call: TRBV9
cdr3_nt: TGTGCCAGCTCCCTCAGCGGGATGGGGAATGAGCAGTTCTTC
cdr3_aa: CASSLSGMGNEQFF

d_call: TRBD1
j_call: TRBJ1-1
clone_size: few
v_call: TRBV10-3
cdr3_nt: TGTGCCATCGCGACAGGGTTAAACACTGAAGCTTTCTTT
cdr3_aa: CAIATGLNTEAFF

d_call: .
j_call: TRBJ1-1
clone_size: .
v_call: TRBV20-1
cdr3_nt: TGCAGTGCTAGGACTGGCGACACTGAAGCTTTCTTT
cdr3_aa: CSARTGDTEAFF

d_call: TRBD1
j_call: TRBJ2-1
clone_size: .
v_call: TRBV9
cdr3_nt: TGTGCCAGCAGCGTAGTAGAAGGGACAGCTGGTATAGAGCAGTTCTTC
cdr3_aa: CASSVVEGTAGIEQFF

d_call: TRBD2
j_call: TRBJ2-1
clone_size: .
v_call: TRBV5-5
cdr3_nt: TGTGCCAGCAGCTTTTTTCCGGGAGGTCGTGAGCAGTTCTTC
cdr3_aa: CASSFFPGGREQFF

d_call: TRBD1
j_call: TRBJ1-1
clone_size: .
v_call: TRBV29-1
cdr3_nt: TGCAGCGTCGACAGGGGCCTAGGGAACACTGAAGCTTTCTTT
cdr3_aa: CSVDRGLGNTEAFF

d_call: .
j_call: TRBJ1-1
clone_size: .
v_call: TRBV30
cdr3_nt: TGTGCCTGTAACAGGCTGAACACTGAAGCTTTCTTT
cdr3_aa: CACNRLNTEAFF

d_call: .
j_call: TRBJ1-2
clone_size: .
v_call: TRBV29-1
cdr3_nt: TGCAGCGTTGATAGGACTTCGGGGGGAAACTATGGCTACACCTTC
cdr3_aa: CSVDRTSGGNYGYTF

d_call: TRBD1
j_call: TRBJ1-1
clone_size: .
v_call: TRBV9
cdr3_nt: TGTGCCAGCAGCGCGGGGACAGCAAGAATGAACACTGAAGCTTTCTTT
cdr3_aa: CASSAGTARMNTEAFF

d_call: TRBD1
j_call: TRBJ1-1
clone_size: .
v_call: TRBV29-1
cdr3_nt: TGCAGCGTTGAATCTGTCCCTAGACAGGGCCGGGACACTGAAGCTTTCTTT
cdr3_aa: CSVESVPRQGRDTEAFF

d_call: .
j_call: TRBJ2-7
clone_size: .
v_call: TRBV6-1
cdr3_nt: TGTGCCAGCAGTGCCTACCAGGGTTACGAGCAGTACTTC
cdr3_aa: CASSAYQGYEQYF

d_call: .
j_call: TRBJ2-1
clone_size: few
v_call: TRBV7-2
cdr3_nt: TGTGCCAGCAGCTTAGCCACAAGGCCGATGCTGGGCAATGAGCAGTTCTTC
cdr3_aa: CASSLATRPMLGNEQFF

d_call: .
j_call: TRBJ2-7
clone_size: .
v_call: TRBV29-1
cdr3_nt: TGCAGCGTTGCATCAGGGAACGAGCAGTACTTC
cdr3_aa: CSVASGNEQYF

d_call: TRBD1
j_call: TRBJ2-1
clone_size: few
v_call: TRBV12-3/TRBV12-4
cdr3_nt: TGTGCCAGCAGTTTAGCGCTAGAGGGGGCTTACTCCTACAATGAGCAGTTCTTC
cdr3_aa: CASSLALEGAYSYNEQFF

d_call: .
j_call: TRBJ1-1
clone_size: .
v_call: TRBV5-1
cdr3_nt: TGCGCCAGCAGCTTGGTAGTGGGGAACACTGAAGCTTTCTTT
cdr3_aa: CASSLVVGNTEAFF

d_call: .
j_call: TRBJ2-6
clone_size: many
v_call: TRBV7-2
cdr3_nt: TGTGCCAGCAGCTCGACCGGCTCTGGGGCCAACGTCCTGACTTTC
cdr3_aa: CASSSTGSGANVLTF

d_call: .
j_call: TRBJ1-2
clone_size: few
v_call: TRBV5-1
cdr3_nt: TGCGCCAGCAGCTTGGTTGGGCAGAGCAACTATGGCTACACCTTC
cdr3_aa: CASSLVGQSNYGYTF

d_call: .
j_call: TRBJ2-7
clone_size: few
v_call: TRBV6-5
cdr3_nt: TGTGCCAGCAGTTACGACAGCGAGATAGTCTACGAGCAGTACTTC
cdr3_aa: CASSYDSEIVYEQYF

d_call: TRBD1
j_call: TRBJ2-3
clone_size: few
v_call: TRBV12-3/TRBV12-4
cdr3_nt: TGTGCCAGCAGTCTCACGGGAGGCGGGACAGGGGGCGCAGATACGCAGTATTTT
cdr3_aa: CASSLTGGGTGGADTQYF

d_call: TRBD2
j_call: TRBJ2-2
clone_size: .
v_call: TRBV11-3
cdr3_nt: TGTGCCAGCAGCTTAGCGAGCGGGAGCACCGGGGAGCTGTTTTTT
cdr3_aa: CASSLASGSTGELFF

d_call: TRBD2
j_call: TRBJ2-1
clone_size: .
v_call: TRBV10-3
cdr3_nt: TGTGCCATCAGTGGGTCTAGCGGGAGGTTCCCTGATGAGCAGTTCTTC
cdr3_aa: CAISGSSGRFPDEQFF

d_call: TRBD2
j_call: TRBJ2-2
clone_size: few
v_call: TRBV3-1
cdr3_nt: TGTGCCAGCAGCCGACTTAGCGGGGGGCCCGGCGGGGAGCTGTTTTTT
cdr3_aa: CASSRLSGGPGGELFF

d_call: .
j_call: TRBJ2-5
clone_size: .
v_call: TRBV14
cdr3_nt: TGTGCCAGCAGCCAATTACAGACGGGCGGCGGGACCCAGTACTTC
cdr3_aa: CASSQLQTGGGTQYF

d_call: .
j_call: TRBJ2-5
clone_size: few
v_call: TRBV7-9
cdr3_nt: TGTGCCAGCAGCTTTGATACAGGTCAAGAGACCCAGTACTTC
cdr3_aa: CASSFDTGQETQYF

d_call: TRBD2
j_call: TRBJ2-7
clone_size: .
v_call: TRBV4-1
cdr3_nt: TGCGCCAGCAGCCAGGGACTAGCGGGGGAGGACGAGCAGTACTTC
cdr3_aa: CASSQGLAGEDEQYF

d_call: .
j_call: TRBJ1-1
clone_size: few
v_call: TRBV7-9
cdr3_nt: TGTGCCAGCAGCTTAGTTGGCCTGGGGAACACTGAAGCTTTCTTT
cdr3_aa: CASSLVGLGNTEAFF

d_call: .
j_call: TRBJ1-1
clone_size: .
v_call: TRBV20-1
cdr3_nt: TGCAGTGCCCTGCCCGGGGTAGCTTTCTTT
cdr3_aa: CSALPGVAFF

d_call: TRBD2
j_call: TRBJ2-5
clone_size: few
v_call: TRBV20-1
cdr3_nt: TGCAGTGCTATGGGTGGTAGCGGGAAGACCCAGTACTTC
cdr3_aa: CSAMGGSGKTQYF